These 6 T cell receptor beta chains originate from one sample sequenced in a study of blood T cell repertoires in COVID-19. Sequenced by immunoSEQ multiplex PCR; TCRdb stores in-frame clones only, minus some. The data show about 97,000 clones, with around nine tenths seen just once and 15% held by the top ten. The sample comprised peripheral blood. The receptors were gathered from a human donor in a cohort sampled during active COVID-19.

The chain carries TRBV6-5 and TRBJ1-6; D remains ambiguous. This CDR3 spans 15 amino acids. CDR1 and CDR2 from the germline V gene are MNHEY and SVGAGI. Trimming removed 3 bases at V and 0 bases at J, with 6 bases between. This CDR3 is CASSYAGSYNSPLHF. CDR3 sequence (DNA): TGTGCCAGCAGTTATGCCGGCTCCTATAATTCACCCCTCCACTTT.

CDR3 sequence (DNA): TGTGCCAGCAGCCCCCGGCTAGCAGAGACCCAGTACTTC. The encoded protein is CASSPRLAETQYF. The gene calls are TRBV7-3 and TRBJ2-5, with D possibly being TRBD2 (5 bases). CDR1 is SGHTA and CDR2 is FQGTGA in the germline V gene. V lost 5 bases and J lost 4, with 11 bases in between. The CDR3 extends over 13 amino acids.

The rearrangement uses TRBV4-1 and TRBJ1-2; D perhaps matches TRBD1 (6 bases). V lost 0 bases, J lost 7 bases, and 18 bases lay in between. Germline assignment: CDR1 MGHRA and CDR2 YSYEKL. There are 16 residues in the CDR3. DNA for the CDR3: TGCGCCAGCAGCCAAGAGTTTTCCTGGACAGCCCCTGGCTACACCTTC. This gives the protein CASSQEFSWTAPGYTF.

The chain uses TRBV19 and TRBJ1-5; 7 bases line up with TRBD1. Germline CDR1 LNHDA, CDR2 SQIVND (reference sequence). This CDR3 has 18 residues. Trimming removed 3 bases from V and 2 bases from J; junction bases left unmatched: 13. The CDR3 DNA follows: TGTGCCAGTAGTATTGGGGGGACAGTCGAAGGAGGCAATCAGCCCCAGCATTTT. Residues: CASSIGGTVEGGNQPQHF.

The gene calls are TRBV5-4 and TRBJ2-3; 9 nucleotides agree with TRBD1. J lost 4 bases, V lost 1 base, and 1 base had no gene match. Looked up from germline, CDR1 is SGHNT and CDR2 is YYREEE (reference sequence). This CDR3 has 14 residues. The CDR3 reads CASSLTGGADTQYF. DNA for the CDR3: TGTGCCAGCAGCTTGACAGGGGGCGCAGATACGCAGTATTTT.

V usage is TRBV3-1 (or the pseudogene TRBV3-2) and J usage is TRBJ2-5; the match to TRBD1 covers 7 bases. CDR3 length: 15 residues. Germline trimming cut 1 base from V and 1 base from J; bases unmatched to any gene: 3. Germline CDR1 and CDR2: LGHDT and YNNKEL (reference sequence). The CDR3 is CASSQAWDSQETQYF. CDR3 sequence (DNA): TGTGCCAGCAGCCAAGCCTGGGACAGCCAAGAGACCCAGTACTTC.